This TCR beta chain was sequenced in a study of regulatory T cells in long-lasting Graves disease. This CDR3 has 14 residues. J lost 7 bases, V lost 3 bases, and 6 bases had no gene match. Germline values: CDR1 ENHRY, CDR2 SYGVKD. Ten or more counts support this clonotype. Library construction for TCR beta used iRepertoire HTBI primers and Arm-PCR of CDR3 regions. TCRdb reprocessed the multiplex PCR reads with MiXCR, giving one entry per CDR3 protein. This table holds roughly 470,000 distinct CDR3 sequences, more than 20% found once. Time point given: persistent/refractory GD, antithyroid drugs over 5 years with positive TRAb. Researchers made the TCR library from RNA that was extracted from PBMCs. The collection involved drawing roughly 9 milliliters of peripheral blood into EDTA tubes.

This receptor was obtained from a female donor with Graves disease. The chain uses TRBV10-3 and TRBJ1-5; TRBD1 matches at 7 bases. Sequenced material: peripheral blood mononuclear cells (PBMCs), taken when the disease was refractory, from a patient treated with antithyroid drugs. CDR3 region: CAISETGEGQPQHF. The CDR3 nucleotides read TGTGCCATCAGTGAAACAGGGGAGGGGCAGCCCCAGCATTTT.